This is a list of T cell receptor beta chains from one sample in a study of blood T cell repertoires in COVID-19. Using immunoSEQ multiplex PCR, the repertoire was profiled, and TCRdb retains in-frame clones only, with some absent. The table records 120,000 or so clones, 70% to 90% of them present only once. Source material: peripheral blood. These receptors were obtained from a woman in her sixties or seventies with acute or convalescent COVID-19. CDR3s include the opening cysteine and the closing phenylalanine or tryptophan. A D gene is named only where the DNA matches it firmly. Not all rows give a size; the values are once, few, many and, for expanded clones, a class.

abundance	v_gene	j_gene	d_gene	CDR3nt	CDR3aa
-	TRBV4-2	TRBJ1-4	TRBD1	TGTGCCAGCAGCCAGGACAGGGGTAATGAAAAACTGTTTTTT	CASSQDRGNEKLFF
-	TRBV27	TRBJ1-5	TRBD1	TGTGCCAGCAGTGCCAACAGGGGGGGACAGCCCCAGCATTTT	CASSANRGGQPQHF
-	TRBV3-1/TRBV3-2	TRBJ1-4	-	TGTGCCAGCAGCCAATATGGGGGGGGGACTAATGAAAAACTGTTTTTT	CASSQYGGGTNEKLFF
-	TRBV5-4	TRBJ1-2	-	TGTGCCAGCAGCTTGGGGGGGGGAGCTAACTATGGCTACACCTTC	CASSLGGGANYGYTF
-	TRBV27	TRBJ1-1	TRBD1	TGTGCCAGCGGGGAGGGACAGGGGACTCCCACTGAAGCTTTCTTT	CASGEGQGTPTEAFF
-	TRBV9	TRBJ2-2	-	TGTGCCAGCAGCGTAGGGCCGGGAGACACCGGGGAGCTGTTTTTT	CASSVGPGDTGELFF
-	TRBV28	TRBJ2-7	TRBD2	TGTGCCAGCAGTTTAGTACTAGCGGGAGTGGAGCAGTACTTC	CASSLVLAGVEQYF
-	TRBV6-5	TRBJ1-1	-	TGTGCCAGCAGTTACTCCGGGACAACGAACACTGAAGCTTTCTTT	CASSYSGTTNTEAFF
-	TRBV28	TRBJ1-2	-	TGTGCCAGCAGTTTGGGGGGGTCTGAGTACTATGGCTACACCTTC	CASSLGGSEYYGYTF
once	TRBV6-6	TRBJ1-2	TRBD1	TGTGCCAGCACCAAGGGACAGGGGCGAACTAACTATGGCTACACCTTC	CASTKGQGRTNYGYTF
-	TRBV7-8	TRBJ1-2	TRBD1	TGTGCCAGCAGCTTAGGGGCAGGGGGGTTCTATGGCTACACCTTC	CASSLGAGGFYGYTF
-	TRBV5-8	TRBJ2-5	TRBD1	TGTGCCAGCAGCCTGGACAGGGGGCGGGAGACCCAGTACTTC	CASSLDRGRETQYF
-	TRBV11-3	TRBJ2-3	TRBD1	TGTGCCAGCAGCTTCGGACAGGACCACAGCACAGATACGCAGTATTTT	CASSFGQDHSTDTQYF
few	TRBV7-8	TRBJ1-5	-	TGTGCCAGCAGATTAGGCGCGAGCAATCAGCCCCAGCATTTT	CASRLGASNQPQHF
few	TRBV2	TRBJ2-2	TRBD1	TGTGCCACGTCAGGGGGCGGCGGGGAGCTGTTTTTT	CATSGGGGELFF
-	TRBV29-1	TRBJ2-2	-	TGCAGCGTTGGAGCACCCGGGGAGCTGTTTTTT	CSVGAPGELFF
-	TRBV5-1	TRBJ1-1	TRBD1	TGCGCCAGCAGCTTGGGGTGGCCACAGGGGGACACTGAAGCTTTCTTT	CASSLGWPQGDTEAFF
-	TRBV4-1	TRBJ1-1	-	TGCGCCAGCAGCCAAGATCCGGAGGTGAACACTGAAGCTTTCTTT	CASSQDPEVNTEAFF
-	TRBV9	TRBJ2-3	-	TGTGCCAGCAGCGTAGCTTTGTACATTTCAGATACGCAGTATTTT	CASSVALYISDTQYF
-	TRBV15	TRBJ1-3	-	TGTGCCACCAGCAGAGATGCTATCCTCTCTGGAAACACCATATATTTT	CATSRDAILSGNTIYF
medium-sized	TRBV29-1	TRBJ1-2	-	TGCAGCGTTGAAGACCTCAACTATGGCTACACCTTC	CSVEDLNYGYTF
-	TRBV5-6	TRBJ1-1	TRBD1	TGTGCCAGCAGCCCGGGGACAGGGGGGAAAGTGGATTTCTTT	CASSPGTGGKVDFF
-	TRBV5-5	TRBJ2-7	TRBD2	TGTGCCAGCAGCTTGGTAGCGGGAGTATTCGCCGAGCAGTACTTC	CASSLVAGVFAEQYF
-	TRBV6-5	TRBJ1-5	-	TGTGCCAGCTCGGGAGTTAATCAGCCCCAGCATTTT	CASSGVNQPQHF
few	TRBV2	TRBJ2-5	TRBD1	TGTGCCAGCAGTGAAACAGGGGCCCAAGAGACCCAGTACTTC	CASSETGAQETQYF
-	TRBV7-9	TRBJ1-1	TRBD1	TGTGCCAGCAACCCCGGGACAGGGGGCAACACTGAAGCTTTCTTT	CASNPGTGGNTEAFF
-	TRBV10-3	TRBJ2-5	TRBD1	TGTGCCATCAGTTTAGAGGGACAGAGGGGCCAAGAGACCCAGTACTTC	CAISLEGQRGQETQYF
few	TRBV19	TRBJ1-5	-	TGTGCCAGTAGTATTCTGACAGTGAGTGGGATACAGCCCCAGCATTTT	CASSILTVSGIQPQHF
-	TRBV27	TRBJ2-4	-	TGTGCCAGCAGTTTATGGGGAAGGGGAAACATTCAGTACTTC	CASSLWGRGNIQYF
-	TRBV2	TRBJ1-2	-	TGTGCCAGCAGTCTGAAAAGGACAGTGGGCGGCTACACCTTC	CASSLKRTVGGYTF
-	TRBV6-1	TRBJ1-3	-	TGTGCCAGCAGTGAACAGGGGCCCGGCTCTGGAAACACCATATATTTT	CASSEQGPGSGNTIYF